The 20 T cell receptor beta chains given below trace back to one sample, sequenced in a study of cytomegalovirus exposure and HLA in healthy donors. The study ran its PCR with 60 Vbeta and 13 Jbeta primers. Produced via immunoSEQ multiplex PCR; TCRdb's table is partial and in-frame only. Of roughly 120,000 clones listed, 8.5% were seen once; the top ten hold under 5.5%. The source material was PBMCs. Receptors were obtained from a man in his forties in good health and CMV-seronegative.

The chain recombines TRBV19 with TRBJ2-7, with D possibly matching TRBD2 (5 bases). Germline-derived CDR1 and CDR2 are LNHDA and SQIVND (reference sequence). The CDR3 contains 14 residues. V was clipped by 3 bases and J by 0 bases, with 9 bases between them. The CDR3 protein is CASSMGGPSYEQYF. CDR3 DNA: TGTGCCAGTAGTATGGGCGGGCCCTCCTACGAGCAGTACTTC.

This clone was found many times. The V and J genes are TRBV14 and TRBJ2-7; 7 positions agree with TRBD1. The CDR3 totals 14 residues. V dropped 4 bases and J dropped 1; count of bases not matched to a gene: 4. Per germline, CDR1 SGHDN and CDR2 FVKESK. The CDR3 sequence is CASSPYRGSYEQYF. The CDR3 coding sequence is TGTGCCAGCAGCCCCTACAGGGGATCCTACGAGCAGTACTTC.

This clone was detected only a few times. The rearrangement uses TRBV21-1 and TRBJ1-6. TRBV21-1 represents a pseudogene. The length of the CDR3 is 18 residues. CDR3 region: CASSQQSRVTFYNSPLHF. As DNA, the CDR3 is TGTGCCAGCAGCCAACAATCGAGGGTCACTTTCTATAATTCACCCCTCCACTTT.

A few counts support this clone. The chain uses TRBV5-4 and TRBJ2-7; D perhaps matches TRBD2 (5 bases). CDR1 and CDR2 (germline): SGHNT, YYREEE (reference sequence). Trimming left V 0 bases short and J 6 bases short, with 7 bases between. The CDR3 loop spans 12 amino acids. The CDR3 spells CASSLGGLEQYF. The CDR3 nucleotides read TGTGCCAGCAGCTTGGGAGGGCTCGAGCAGTACTTC.

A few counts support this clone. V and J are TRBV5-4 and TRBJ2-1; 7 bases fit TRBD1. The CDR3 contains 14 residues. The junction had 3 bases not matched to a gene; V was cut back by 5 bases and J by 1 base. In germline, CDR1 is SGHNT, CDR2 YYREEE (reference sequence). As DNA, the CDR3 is TGTGCCAGCAGGAGACAGGGTTCCTACAATGAGCAGTTCTTC. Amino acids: CASRRQGSYNEQFF.

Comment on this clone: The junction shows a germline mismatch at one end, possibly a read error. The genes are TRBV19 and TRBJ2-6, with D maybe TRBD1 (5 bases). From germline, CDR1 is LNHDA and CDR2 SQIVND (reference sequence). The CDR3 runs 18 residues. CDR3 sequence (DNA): TGTGCCAGTAGCCAGCGTTCGGGCCCCATGTCTGGGGCCAACGTCCTGACCTTC. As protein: CASSQRSGPMSGANVLTF.

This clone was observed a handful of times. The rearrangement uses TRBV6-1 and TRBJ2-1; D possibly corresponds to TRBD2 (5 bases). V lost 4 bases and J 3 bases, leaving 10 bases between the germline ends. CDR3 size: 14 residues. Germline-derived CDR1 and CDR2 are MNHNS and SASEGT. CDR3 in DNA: TGTGCCAGCAGTGCCTCGGGGAGCTACAATGAGCAGTTCTTC. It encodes CASSASGSYNEQFF.

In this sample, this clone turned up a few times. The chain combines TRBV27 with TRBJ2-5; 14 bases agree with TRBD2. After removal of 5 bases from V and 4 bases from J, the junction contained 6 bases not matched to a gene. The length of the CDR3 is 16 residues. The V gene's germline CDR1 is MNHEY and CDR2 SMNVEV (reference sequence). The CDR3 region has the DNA TGTGCCAGCAGTATTACCGGGACTAGCGGGGGAGAGACCCAGTACTTC. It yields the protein CASSITGTSGGETQYF.

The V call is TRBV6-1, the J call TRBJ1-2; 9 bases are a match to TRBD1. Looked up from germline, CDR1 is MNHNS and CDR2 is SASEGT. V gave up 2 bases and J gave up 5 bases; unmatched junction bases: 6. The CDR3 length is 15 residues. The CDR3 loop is CASSEPTGGGYGYTF. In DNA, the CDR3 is TGTGCCAGCAGTGAACCGACAGGGGGAGGATATGGCTACACCTTC.

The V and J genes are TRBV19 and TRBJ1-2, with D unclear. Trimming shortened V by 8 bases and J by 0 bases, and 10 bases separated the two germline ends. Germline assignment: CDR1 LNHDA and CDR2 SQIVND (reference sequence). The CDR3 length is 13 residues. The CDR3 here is CASQTGANYGYTF. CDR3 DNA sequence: TGTGCCAGTCAAACCGGGGCTAACTATGGCTACACCTTC.

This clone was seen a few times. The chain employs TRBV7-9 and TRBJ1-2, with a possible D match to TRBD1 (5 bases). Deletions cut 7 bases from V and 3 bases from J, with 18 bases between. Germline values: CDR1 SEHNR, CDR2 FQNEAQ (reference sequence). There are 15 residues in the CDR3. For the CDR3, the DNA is TGTGCCAGCACACCTACGACAGTCTATGACTATGGCTACACCTTC. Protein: CASTPTTVYDYGYTF.

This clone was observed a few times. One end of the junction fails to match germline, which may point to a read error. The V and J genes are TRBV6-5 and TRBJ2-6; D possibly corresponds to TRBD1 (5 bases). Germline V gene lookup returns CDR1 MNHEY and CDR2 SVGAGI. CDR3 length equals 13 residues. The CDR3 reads CASSYPGANVLTF. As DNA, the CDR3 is TGTGCCAGCAGTTATCCTGGGGCCAACGTCCTGACCTTC.

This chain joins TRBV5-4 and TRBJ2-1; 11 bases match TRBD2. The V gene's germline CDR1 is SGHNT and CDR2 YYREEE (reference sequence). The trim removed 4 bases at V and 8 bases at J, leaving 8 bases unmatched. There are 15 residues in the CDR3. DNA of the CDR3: TGTGCCAGCAGCCTACTAGCGGGGGCTAGGCATGAGCAGTTCTTC. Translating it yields CASSLLAGARHEQFF. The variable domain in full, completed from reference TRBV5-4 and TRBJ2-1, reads ETGVTQSPTHLIKTRGQQVTLRCSSQSGHNTVSWYQQALGQGPQFIFQYYREEENGRGNFPPRFSGLQFPNYSSELNVNALELDDSALYLCASSLLAGARHEQFFGPGTRLTVL.

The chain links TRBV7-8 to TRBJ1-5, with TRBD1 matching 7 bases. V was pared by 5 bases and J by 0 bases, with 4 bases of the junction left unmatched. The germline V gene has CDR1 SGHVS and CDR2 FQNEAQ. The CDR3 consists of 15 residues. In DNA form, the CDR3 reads TGTGCCAGCAGCCCTGACAGGGATAGCAATCAGCCCCAGCATTTT. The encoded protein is CASSPDRDSNQPQHF.

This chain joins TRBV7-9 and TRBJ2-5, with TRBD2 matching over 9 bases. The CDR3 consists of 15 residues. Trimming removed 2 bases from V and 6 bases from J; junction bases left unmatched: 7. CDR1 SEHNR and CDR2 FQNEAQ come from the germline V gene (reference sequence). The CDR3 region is CASSLFLAGRQTQYF. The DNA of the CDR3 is TGTGCCAGCAGCTTATTCCTAGCGGGAAGGCAGACCCAGTACTTC.

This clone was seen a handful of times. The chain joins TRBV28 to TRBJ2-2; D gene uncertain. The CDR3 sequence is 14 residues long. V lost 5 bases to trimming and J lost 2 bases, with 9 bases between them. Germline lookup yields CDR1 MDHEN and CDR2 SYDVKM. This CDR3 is CASSAGLNTGELFF. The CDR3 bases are TGTGCCAGCAGTGCCGGTCTAAACACCGGGGAGCTGTTTTTT.

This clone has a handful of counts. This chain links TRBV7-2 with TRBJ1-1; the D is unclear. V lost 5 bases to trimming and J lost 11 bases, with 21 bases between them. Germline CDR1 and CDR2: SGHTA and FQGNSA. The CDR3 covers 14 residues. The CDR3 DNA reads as TGTGCCAGCAGCCCTGTCCCGGCCAGCCCCGGGGCTTTCTTT. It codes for CASSPVPASPGAFF. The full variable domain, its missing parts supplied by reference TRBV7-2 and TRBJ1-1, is GAGVSQSPSNKVTEKGKDVELRCDPISGHTALYWYRQSLGQGLEFLIYFQGNSAPDKSGLPSDRFSAERTGGSVSTLTIQRTQQEDSAVYLCASSPVPASPGAFFGQGTRLTVV.

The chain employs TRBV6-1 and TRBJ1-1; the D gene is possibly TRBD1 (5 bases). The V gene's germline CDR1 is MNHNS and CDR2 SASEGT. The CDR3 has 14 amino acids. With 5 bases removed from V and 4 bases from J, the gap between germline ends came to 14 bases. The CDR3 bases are TGTGCCAGCAGTACCTCACAGGCGATCACTGAAGCTTTCTTT. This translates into CASSTSQAITEAFF.

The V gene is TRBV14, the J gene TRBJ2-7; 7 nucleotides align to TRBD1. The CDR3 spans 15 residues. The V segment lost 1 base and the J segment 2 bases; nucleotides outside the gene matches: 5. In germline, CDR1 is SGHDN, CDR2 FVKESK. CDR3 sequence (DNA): TGTGCCAGCAGCCAAGCTCGGACAGGCGCCTACGAGCAGTACTTC. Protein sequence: CASSQARTGAYEQYF.

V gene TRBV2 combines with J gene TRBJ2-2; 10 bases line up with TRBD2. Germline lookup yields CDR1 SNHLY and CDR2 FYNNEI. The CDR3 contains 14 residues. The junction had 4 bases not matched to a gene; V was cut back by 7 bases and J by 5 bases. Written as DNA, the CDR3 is TGTGCCAGCATTCAGCGGGGGGGGACCGGGGAGCTGTTTTTT. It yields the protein CASIQRGGTGELFF.